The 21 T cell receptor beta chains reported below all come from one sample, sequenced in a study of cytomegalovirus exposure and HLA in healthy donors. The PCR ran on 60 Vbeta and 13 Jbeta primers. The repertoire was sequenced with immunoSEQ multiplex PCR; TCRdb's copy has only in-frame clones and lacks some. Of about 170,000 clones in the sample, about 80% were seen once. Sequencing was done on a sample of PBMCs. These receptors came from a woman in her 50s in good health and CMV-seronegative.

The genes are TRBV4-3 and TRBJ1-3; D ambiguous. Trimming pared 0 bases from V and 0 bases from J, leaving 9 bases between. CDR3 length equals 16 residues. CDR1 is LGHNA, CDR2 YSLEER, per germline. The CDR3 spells CASSQDPGISGNTIYF. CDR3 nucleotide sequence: TGCGCCAGCAGCCAAGACCCGGGTATCTCTGGAAACACCATATATTTT.

The chain's CDR3 is CASSETGNYEQYF. CDR3 DNA: TGTGCCAGCAGTGAGACAGGGAACTACGAGCAGTACTTC. The rearrangement joins TRBV6-1 to TRBJ2-7; 7 bases agree with TRBD1. The CDR3 has 13 amino acids. The germline gives CDR1 MNHNS, CDR2 SASEGT. With 3 bases clipped from V and 3 bases from J, the junction kept 2 bases outside the gene matches.

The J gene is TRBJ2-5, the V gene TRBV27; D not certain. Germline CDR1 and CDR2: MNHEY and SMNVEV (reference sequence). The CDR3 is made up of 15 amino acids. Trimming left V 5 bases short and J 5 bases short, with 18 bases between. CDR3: CASSPVVARIETQYF. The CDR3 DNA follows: TGTGCCAGCAGTCCCGTGGTAGCTAGAATTGAGACCCAGTACTTC.

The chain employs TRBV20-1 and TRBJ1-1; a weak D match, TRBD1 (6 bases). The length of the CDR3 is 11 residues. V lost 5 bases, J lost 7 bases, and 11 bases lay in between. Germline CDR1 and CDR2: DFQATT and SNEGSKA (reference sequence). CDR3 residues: CSAVGQSEAFF. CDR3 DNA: TGCAGTGCTGTAGGACAGAGTGAAGCTTTCTTT.

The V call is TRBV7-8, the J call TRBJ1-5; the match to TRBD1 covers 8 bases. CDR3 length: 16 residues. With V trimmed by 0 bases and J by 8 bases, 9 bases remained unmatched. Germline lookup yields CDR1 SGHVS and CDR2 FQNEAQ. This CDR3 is CASSLAGTGSGEPQHF. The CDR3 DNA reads TGTGCCAGCAGCTTAGCGGGGACAGGCTCGGGGGAGCCCCAGCATTTT.

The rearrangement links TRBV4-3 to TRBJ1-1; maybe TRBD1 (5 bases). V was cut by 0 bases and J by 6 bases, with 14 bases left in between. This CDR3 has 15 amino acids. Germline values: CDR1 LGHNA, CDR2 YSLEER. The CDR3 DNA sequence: TGCGCCAGCAGCCAAGATCAAGGAGGGGCGGCTGAAGCTTTCTTT. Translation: CASSQDQGGAAEAFF.

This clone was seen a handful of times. Written as DNA, the CDR3 is TGTGCCAGCAGCTCCGGACAGGGGGCAGGGATTTACAATGAGCAGTTCTTC. Amino acid sequence: CASSSGQGAGIYNEQFF. The gene calls are TRBV7-3 and TRBJ2-1, with 11 bases identical to TRBD1. Germline-derived CDR1 and CDR2 are SGHTA and FQGTGA. Trimming removed 4 bases from V and 4 bases from J; junction bases left unmatched: 9. This CDR3 contains 17 residues.

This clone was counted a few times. The CDR3 here is CASSLSGRGLNEQFF. CDR3 in DNA: TGTGCCAGCAGCCTCAGCGGGAGGGGACTTAATGAGCAGTTCTTC. The chain joins TRBV7-6 to TRBJ2-1; 10 nucleotides match TRBD2. Germline V CDR1 and CDR2: SGHVS, FNYEAQ. The CDR3 loop spans 15 amino acids. The V and J ends lost 5 bases and 7 bases, in that order; junction bases with no gene match: 8.

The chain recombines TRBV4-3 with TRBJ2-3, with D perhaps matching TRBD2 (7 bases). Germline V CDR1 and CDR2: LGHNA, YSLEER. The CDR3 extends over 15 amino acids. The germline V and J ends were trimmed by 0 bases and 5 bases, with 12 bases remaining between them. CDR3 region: CASSQDRGGQDTQYF. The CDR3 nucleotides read TGCGCCAGCAGCCAAGATAGGGGGGGGCAAGATACGCAGTATTTT.

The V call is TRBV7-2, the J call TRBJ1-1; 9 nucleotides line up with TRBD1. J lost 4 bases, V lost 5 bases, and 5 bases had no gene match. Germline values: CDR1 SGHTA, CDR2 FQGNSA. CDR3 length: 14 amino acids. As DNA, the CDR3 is TGTGCCAGCAGCCCGGGACAGGGTTCCACTGAAGCTTTCTTT. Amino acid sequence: CASSPGQGSTEAFF.

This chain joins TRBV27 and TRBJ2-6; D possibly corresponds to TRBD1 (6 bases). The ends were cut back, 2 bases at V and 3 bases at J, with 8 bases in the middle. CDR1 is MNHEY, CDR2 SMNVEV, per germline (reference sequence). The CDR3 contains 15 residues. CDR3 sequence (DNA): TGTGCCAGCAGTTTAACAGGGAGTGGGGCCAACGTCCTGACTTTC. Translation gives CASSLTGSGANVLTF.

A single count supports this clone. CDR3 region: CASGNGRFDNEQFF. CDR3 nucleotide sequence: TGTGCCAGCGGTAACGGGAGATTCGACAATGAGCAGTTCTTC. The chain has TRBV6-5 and TRBJ2-1; a weak D match, TRBD2 (6 bases). Germline CDR1 reads MNHEY; CDR2 reads SVGAGI. V dropped 8 bases and J dropped 5 bases, with 16 bases sitting between them. The CDR3 contains 14 residues.

The CDR3 DNA sequence: TGTGCCAGCAGCCTGGGCCTGAACACTGAAGCTTTCTTT. Translating it yields CASSLGLNTEAFF. V gene TRBV13 combines with J gene TRBJ1-1, with D unresolved. The CDR3 covers 13 residues. Germline V lookup: CDR1 PRHDT, CDR2 FYEKMQ (reference sequence). The ends were cut back, 5 bases at V and 0 bases at J, with 7 bases in the middle.

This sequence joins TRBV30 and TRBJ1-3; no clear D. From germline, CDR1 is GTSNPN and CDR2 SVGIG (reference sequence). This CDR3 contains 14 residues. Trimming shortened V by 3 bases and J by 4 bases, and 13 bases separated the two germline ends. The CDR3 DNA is TGTGCCTGGAGGTCGGAGGTGGGAGGAAACACCATATATTTT. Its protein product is CAWRSEVGGNTIYF. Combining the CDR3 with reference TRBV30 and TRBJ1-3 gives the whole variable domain SQTIHQWPATLVQPVGSPLSLECTVEGTSNPNLYWYRQAAGRGLQLLFYSVGIGQISSEVPQNLSASRPQDRQFILSSKKLLLSDSGFYLCAWRSEVGGNTIYFGEGSWLTVV.

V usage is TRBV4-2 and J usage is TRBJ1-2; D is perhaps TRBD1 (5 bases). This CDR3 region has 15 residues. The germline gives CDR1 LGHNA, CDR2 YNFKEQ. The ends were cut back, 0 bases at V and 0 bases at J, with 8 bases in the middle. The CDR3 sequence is CASSQDQGANYGYTF. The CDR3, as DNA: TGTGCCAGCAGCCAAGACCAGGGCGCTAACTATGGCTACACCTTC.

DNA for the CDR3: TGCGCCAGCAGCCAAGAGGGGAGTCGAAACACCATATATTTT. Translating gives CASSQEGSRNTIYF. The chain recombines TRBV4-3 with TRBJ1-3; D is undetermined. CDR3 length: 14 amino acids. The germline V gene encodes CDR1 LGHNA and CDR2 YSLEER. The V gene lost 0 bases and the J gene lost 5 bases, with 8 bases spanning the gap.

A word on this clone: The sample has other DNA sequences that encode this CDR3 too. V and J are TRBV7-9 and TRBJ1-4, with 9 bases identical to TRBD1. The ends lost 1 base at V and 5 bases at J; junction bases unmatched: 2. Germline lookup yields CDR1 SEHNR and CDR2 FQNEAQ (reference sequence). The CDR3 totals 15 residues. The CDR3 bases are TGTGCCAGCAGCTTAGAAGGGACAGGGAATGAAAAACTGTTTTTT. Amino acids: CASSLEGTGNEKLFF.

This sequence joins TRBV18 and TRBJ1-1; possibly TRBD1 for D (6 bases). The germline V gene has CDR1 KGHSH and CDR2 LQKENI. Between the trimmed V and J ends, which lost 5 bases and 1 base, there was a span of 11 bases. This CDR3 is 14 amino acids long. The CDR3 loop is CASSVTGANTEAFF. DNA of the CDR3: TGTGCCAGCTCAGTGACAGGAGCGAACACTGAAGCTTTCTTT.

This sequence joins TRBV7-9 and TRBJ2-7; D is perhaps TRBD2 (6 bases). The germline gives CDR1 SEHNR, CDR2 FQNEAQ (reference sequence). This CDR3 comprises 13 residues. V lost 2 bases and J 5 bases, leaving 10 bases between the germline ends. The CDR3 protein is CASSLTGVNEQYF. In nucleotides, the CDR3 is TGTGCCAGCAGCTTAACGGGAGTCAACGAGCAGTACTTC.

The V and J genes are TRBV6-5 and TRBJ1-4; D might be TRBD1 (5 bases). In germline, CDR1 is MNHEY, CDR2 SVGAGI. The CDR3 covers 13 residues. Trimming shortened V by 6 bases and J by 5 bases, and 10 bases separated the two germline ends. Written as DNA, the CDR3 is TGTGCCAGCAGACTACGGACAAATGAAAAACTGTTTTTT. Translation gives CASRLRTNEKLFF.

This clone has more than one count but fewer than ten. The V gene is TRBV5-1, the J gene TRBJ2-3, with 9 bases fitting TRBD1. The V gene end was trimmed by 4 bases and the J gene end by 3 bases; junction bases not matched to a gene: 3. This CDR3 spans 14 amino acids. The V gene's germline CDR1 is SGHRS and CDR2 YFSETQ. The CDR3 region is CASSVGQGTDTQYF. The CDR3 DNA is TGCGCCAGCAGCGTCGGACAGGGGACAGATACGCAGTATTTT. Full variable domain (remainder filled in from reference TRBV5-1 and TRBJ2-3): KAGVTQTPRYLIKTRGQQVTLSCSPISGHRSVSWYQQTPGQGLQFLFEYFSETQRNKGNFPGRFSGRQFSNSRSEMNVSTLELGDSALYLCASSVGQGTDTQYFGPGTRLTVL.